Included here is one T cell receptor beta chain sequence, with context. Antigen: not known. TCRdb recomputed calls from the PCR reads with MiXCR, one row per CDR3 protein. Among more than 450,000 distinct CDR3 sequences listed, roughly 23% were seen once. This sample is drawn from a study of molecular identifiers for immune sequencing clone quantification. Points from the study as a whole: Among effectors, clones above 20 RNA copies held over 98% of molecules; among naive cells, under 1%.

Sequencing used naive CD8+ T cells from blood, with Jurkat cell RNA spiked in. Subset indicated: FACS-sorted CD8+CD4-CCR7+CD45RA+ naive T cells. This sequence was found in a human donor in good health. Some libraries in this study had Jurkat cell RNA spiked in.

The DNA of the CDR3 is TGCAGTGCTAGAGATATGGTGGCTAGACAAACAGGGGATACGCAGTATTTT. It specifies CSARDMVARQTGDTQYF. This rearrangement joins TRBV20-1 to TRBJ2-3, with a possible D match to TRBD1 (6 bases). V dropped 0 bases and J dropped 6 bases, with 22 bases sitting between them. The CDR3 is 17 amino acids. Germline values: CDR1 DFQATT, CDR2 SNEGSKA (reference sequence).